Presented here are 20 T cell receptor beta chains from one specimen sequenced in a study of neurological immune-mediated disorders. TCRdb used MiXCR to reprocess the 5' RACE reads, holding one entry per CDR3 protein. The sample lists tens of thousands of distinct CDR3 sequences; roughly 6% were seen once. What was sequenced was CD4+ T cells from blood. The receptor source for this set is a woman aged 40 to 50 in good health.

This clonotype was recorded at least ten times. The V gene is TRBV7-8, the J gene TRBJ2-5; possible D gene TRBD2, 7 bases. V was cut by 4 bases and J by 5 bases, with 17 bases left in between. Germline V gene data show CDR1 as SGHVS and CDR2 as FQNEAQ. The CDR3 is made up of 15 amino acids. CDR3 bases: TGTGCCAGCAGCTATGGGGGGGCGCCCGGGGAGACCCAGTACTTC. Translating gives CASSYGGAPGETQYF.

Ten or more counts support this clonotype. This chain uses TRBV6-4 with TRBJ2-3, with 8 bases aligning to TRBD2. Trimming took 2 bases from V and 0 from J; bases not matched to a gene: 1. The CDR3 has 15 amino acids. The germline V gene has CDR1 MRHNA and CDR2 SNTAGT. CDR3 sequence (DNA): TGTGCCAGCAGTGACGCGGGAGGAAGCACAGATACGCAGTATTTT. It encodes CASSDAGGSTDTQYF.

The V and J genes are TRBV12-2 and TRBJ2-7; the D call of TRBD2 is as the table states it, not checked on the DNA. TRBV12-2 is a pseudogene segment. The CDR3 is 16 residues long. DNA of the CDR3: TGTGCAAGTCGCTACCAAGCGGTGAGGCGGGCCTACGAGCAGTACTTC. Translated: CASRYQAVRRAYEQYF.

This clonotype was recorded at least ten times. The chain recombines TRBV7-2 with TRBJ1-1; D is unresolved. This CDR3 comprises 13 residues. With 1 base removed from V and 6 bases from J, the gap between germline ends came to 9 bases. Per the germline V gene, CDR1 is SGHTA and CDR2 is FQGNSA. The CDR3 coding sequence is TGTGCCAGCAGCTTAGACAGTTTCGCTGAAGCTTTCTTT. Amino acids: CASSLDSFAEAFF.

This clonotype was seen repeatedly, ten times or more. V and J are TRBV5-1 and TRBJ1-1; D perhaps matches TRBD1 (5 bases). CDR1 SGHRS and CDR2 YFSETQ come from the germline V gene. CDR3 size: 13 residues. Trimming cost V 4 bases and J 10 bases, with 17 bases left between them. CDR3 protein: CASSQTDGTVAFF. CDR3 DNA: TGCGCCAGCAGCCAGACAGATGGGACGGTAGCTTTCTTT.

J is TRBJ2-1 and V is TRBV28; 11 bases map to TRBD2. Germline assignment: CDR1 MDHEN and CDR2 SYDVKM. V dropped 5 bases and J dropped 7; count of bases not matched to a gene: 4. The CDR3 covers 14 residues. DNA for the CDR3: TGTGCCAGCAGTCCGCCTAGCGGGAGGAATGAGCAGTTCTTC. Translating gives CASSPPSGRNEQFF.

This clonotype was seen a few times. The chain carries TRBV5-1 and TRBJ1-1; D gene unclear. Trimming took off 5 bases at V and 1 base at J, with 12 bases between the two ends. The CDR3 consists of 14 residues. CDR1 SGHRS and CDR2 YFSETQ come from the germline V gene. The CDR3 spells CASRLNDGNTEAFF. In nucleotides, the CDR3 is TGCGCCAGCAGGCTCAATGACGGGAACACTGAAGCTTTCTTT.

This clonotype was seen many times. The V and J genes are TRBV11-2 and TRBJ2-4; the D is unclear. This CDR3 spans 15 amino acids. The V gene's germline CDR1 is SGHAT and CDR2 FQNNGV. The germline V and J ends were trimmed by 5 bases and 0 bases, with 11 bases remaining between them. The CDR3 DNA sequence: TGTGCCAGCAGCCTGGGCCCATTAGCCAAAAACATTCAGTACTTC. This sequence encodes CASSLGPLAKNIQYF.

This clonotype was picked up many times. CDR3 residues: CASSPVLGNTEAFF. CDR3 sequence (DNA): TGTGCCAGCAGTCCAGTCCTGGGGAACACTGAAGCTTTCTTT. This chain links TRBV28 with TRBJ1-1, with no clear D. Germline V lookup: CDR1 MDHEN, CDR2 SYDVKM. V lost 5 bases to trimming and J lost 1 base, with 11 bases between them. CDR3 length: 14 amino acids.

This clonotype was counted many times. The CDR3 spells CVSTDRASYEQYF. In nucleotides, the CDR3 is TGTGTCTCAACCGACAGGGCCTCCTACGAGCAGTACTTC. The chain uses TRBV6-5 and TRBJ2-7, with TRBD1 matching 7 bases. This CDR3 is 13 amino acids long. Germline loops: CDR1 MNHEY, CDR2 SVGAGI.

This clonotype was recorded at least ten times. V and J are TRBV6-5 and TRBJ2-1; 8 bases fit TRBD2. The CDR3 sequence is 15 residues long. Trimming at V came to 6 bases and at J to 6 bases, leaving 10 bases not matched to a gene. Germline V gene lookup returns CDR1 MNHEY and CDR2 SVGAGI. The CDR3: CASSPEGGRFNEQFF. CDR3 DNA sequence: TGTGCCAGCAGCCCGGAGGGCGGGAGGTTCAATGAGCAGTTCTTC.

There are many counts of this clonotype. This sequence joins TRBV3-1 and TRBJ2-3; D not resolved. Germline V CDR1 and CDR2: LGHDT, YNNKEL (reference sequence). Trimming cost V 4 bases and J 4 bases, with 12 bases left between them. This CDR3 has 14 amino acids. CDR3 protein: CASSPLLRSDTQYF. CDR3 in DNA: TGTGCCAGCAGCCCCCTCTTAAGGTCAGATACGCAGTATTTT.

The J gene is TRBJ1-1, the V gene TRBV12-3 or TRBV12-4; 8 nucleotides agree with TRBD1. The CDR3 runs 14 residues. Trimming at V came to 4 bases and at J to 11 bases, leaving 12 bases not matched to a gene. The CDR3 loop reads CASSWGQAGEVAFF. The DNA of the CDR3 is TGTGCCAGCAGTTGGGGACAGGCGGGAGAGGTTGCTTTCTTT.

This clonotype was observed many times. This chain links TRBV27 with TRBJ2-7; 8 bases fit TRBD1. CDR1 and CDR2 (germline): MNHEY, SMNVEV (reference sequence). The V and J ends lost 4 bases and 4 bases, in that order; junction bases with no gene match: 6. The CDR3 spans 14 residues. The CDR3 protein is CASSSDRVGYEQYF. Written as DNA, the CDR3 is TGTGCCAGCAGTTCGGACAGGGTGGGATACGAGCAGTACTTC.

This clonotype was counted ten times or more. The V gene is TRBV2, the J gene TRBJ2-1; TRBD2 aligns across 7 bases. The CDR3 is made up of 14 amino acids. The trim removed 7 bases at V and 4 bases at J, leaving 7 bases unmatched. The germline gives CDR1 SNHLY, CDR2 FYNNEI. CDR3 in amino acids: CASTTWEGYNEQFF. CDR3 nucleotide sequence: TGTGCCAGCACCACCTGGGAGGGGTACAATGAGCAGTTCTTC. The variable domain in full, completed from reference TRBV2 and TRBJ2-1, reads EPEVTQTPSHQVTQMGQEVILRCVPISNHLYFYWYRQILGQKVEFLVSFYNNEISEKSEIFDDQFSVERPDGSNFTLKIRSTKLEDSAMYFCASTTWEGYNEQFFGPGTRLTVL.

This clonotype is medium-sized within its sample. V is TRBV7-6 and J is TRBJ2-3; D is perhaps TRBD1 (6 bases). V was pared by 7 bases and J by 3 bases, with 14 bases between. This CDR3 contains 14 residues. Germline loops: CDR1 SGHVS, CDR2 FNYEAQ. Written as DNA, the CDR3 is TGTGCCAGCACCCCCGGGACAAATACAGATACGCAGTATTTT. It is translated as CASTPGTNTDTQYF.

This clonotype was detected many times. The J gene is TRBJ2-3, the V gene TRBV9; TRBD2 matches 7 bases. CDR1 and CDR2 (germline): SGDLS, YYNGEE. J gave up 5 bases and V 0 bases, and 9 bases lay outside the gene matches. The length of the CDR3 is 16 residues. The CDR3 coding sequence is TGTGCCAGCAGCGTAGGAGCCGGGAGGAACCGAGATACGCAGTATTTT. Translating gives CASSVGAGRNRDTQYF.

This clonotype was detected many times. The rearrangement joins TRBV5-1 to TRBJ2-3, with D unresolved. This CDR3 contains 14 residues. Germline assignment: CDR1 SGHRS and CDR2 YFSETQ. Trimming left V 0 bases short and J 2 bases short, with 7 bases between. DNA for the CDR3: TGCGCCAGCAGCTTGGGGACGAACACAGATACGCAGTATTTT. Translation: CASSLGTNTDTQYF.

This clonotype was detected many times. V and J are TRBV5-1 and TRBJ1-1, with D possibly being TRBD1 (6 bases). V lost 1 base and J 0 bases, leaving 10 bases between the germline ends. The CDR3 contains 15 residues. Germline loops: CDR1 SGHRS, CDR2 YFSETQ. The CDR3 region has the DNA TGCGCCAGCAGCTTGTGGACAGCCTTGAACACTGAAGCTTTCTTT. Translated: CASSLWTALNTEAFF. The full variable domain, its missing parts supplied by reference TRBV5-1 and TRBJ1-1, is KAGVTQTPRYLIKTRGQQVTLSCSPISGHRSVSWYQQTPGQGLQFLFEYFSETQRNKGNFPGRFSGRQFSNSRSEMNVSTLELGDSALYLCASSLWTALNTEAFFGQGTRLTVV.

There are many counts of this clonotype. CDR3 in amino acids: CASSRDRGGNQPQHF. CDR3 nucleotides: TGTGCCAGCAGCCGGGACAGGGGGGGAAATCAGCCCCAGCATTTT. The chain has TRBV5-6 and TRBJ1-5, with 11 bases identical to TRBD1. The CDR3 extends over 15 amino acids. The ends lost 4 bases at V and 4 bases at J; junction bases unmatched: 4. The germline CDR1 and CDR2 sequences are SGHDT and YYEEEE.